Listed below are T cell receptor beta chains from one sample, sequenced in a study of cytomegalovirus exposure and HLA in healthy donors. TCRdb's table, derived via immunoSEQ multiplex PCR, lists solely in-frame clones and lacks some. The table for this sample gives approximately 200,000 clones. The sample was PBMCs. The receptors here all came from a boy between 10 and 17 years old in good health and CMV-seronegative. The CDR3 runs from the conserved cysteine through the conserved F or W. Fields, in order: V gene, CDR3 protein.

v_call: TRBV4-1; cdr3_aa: CASSQALAGGTDTQYF
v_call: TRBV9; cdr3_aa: CASSVGGVSGNTIYF
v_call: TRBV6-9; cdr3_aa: CASSWASYGTYQLPPYEQYF
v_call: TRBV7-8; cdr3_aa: CASSSPRIGGDNQPQHF
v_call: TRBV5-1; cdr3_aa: CASSPGQRLYEQYF
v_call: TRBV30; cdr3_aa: CAWSIREKLFF
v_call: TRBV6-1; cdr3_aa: CASSEGGTEAFF
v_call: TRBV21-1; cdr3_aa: CASSKYPVMFF
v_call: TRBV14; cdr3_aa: CASSPQTVNYGYTF
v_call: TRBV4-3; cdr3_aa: CASSQGDSNSGANVLTF